Following are 20 T cell receptor beta chains from one sample sequenced in a study of T cell repertoires in cytomegalovirus infection. Using its own MiXCR run on the reads, TCRdb lists one record per CDR3 protein. This sample has roughly 500,000 distinct CDR3 sequences, with about 15% found just once. The sequencing input was CD8+ T cells from PBMCs. The receptors here all came from a human donor in good health (CMV status not recorded). Some clones in this sample may be carry-over from other donors' samples.

Only a few counts were recorded for this clonotype. The chain couples TRBV28 to TRBJ2-7, with D possibly matching TRBD1 (5 bases). The V gene's germline CDR1 is MDHEN and CDR2 SYDVKM. The CDR3 is 16 amino acids. Trimming left V 3 bases short and J 1 base short, with 16 bases between. The CDR3: CASSFPMQGPSYEQYF. The CDR3 DNA reads TGTGCCAGCAGTTTTCCGATGCAGGGCCCATCCTACGAGCAGTACTTC.

The rearrangement joins TRBV15 to TRBJ2-2; 8 nucleotides agree with TRBD1. Germline trimming cut 6 bases from V and 4 bases from J; bases unmatched to any gene: 7. The CDR3 spans 15 residues. Germline assignment: CDR1 LNHNV and CDR2 YYDKDF (reference sequence). CDR3 sequence: CATRTRQGPTGELFF. The CDR3 DNA sequence: TGTGCCACCAGGACCCGACAGGGGCCCACCGGGGAGCTGTTTTTT.

V and J are TRBV7-9 and TRBJ1-2; D not resolved. V lost 1 base to trimming and J lost 8 bases, with 14 bases between them. The CDR3 is made up of 14 amino acids. Germline lookup yields CDR1 SEHNR and CDR2 FQNEAQ (reference sequence). For the CDR3, the DNA is TGTGCCAGCAGCTTAGGCGATCTACAAGGAGGCTACACCTTC. As protein: CASSLGDLQGGYTF.

The chain links TRBV19 to TRBJ1-1; D gene ambiguous. V was cut by 5 bases and J by 3 bases, with 19 bases left in between. CDR3 length: 16 residues. Germline CDR1 reads LNHDA; CDR2 reads SQIVND (reference sequence). DNA for the CDR3: TGTGCCAGTAGTGAAGAGGGAAGGGTCGGGTACACTGAAGCTTTCTTT. It translates to CASSEEGRVGYTEAFF.

This clonotype was seen more than once but under ten times. The V and J genes are TRBV5-6 and TRBJ2-1; D is unclear. The length of the CDR3 is 17 residues. Trimming cost V 5 bases and J 0 bases, with 18 bases left between them. Germline assignment: CDR1 SGHDT and CDR2 YYEEEE. DNA of the CDR3: TGTGCCAGCAGTCAAGGCTCAGTGTATAGCTCCTACAATGAGCAGTTCTTC. Translated: CASSQGSVYSSYNEQFF.

The chain links TRBV12-5 to TRBJ2-5, with 8 positions matching TRBD1. There are 14 residues in the CDR3. The ends lost 5 bases at V and 1 base at J; junction bases unmatched: 3. Germline-derived CDR1 and CDR2 are LGHNT and FRNRAP. The CDR3 loop is CASGPGTGQETQYF. The CDR3 nucleotides read TGTGCTAGTGGTCCTGGGACAGGCCAAGAGACCCAGTACTTC.

This clonotype was recorded at least ten times. V is TRBV4-1 and J is TRBJ2-3; 8 nucleotides align to TRBD2. Looked up from germline, CDR1 is MGHRA and CDR2 is YSYEKL. The CDR3 is made up of 15 amino acids. The trim removed 3 bases at V and 11 bases at J, leaving 13 bases unmatched. The CDR3 sequence is CASSHTEAGLERQYF. The CDR3 bases are TGCGCCAGCAGCCACACAGAGGCGGGACTAGAGCGGCAGTATTTT.

The chain uses TRBV6-1 and TRBJ1-5, with D tentatively TRBD1 (5 bases). V was shortened by 7 bases and J by 0 bases, with 13 bases between the two germline ends. Germline values: CDR1 MNHNS, CDR2 SASEGT. CDR3 length: 15 residues. The CDR3 region has the DNA TGTGCCAGCATTCTGGGGGGGGATAGCAATCAGCCCCAGCATTTT. Amino acids: CASILGGDSNQPQHF.

A few counts support this clonotype. The V call is TRBV29-1, the J call TRBJ2-2; 8 bases fit TRBD2. The CDR3 sequence is 13 residues long. Germline CDR1 and CDR2: SQVTM and ANQGSEA. V was clipped by 3 bases and J by 3 bases; unmatched bases: 0. The CDR3 loop is CSVDGRDTGELFF. The CDR3 bases are TGCAGCGTTGACGGGAGGGACACCGGGGAGCTGTTTTTT.

The V and J genes are TRBV2 and TRBJ1-6; D not certain. CDR3 length: 13 amino acids. V dropped 6 bases and J dropped 6 bases, with 9 bases sitting between them. CDR1 is SNHLY, CDR2 FYNNEI, per germline. The CDR3 sequence is CASRGWGNSPLHF. The CDR3 region has the DNA TGTGCCAGCAGAGGATGGGGTAATTCACCCCTCCACTTT.

This clonotype has a count of ten or more. Written as DNA, the CDR3 is TGTGCCAGCAGCCCTTCTTCTGGAGGGCCGGCTTTTGAGCAGTTCTTC. It is translated as CASSPSSGGPAFEQFF. The gene calls are TRBV6-1 and TRBJ2-1; D may be TRBD2 (6 bases). This CDR3 contains 16 residues. The germline V and J ends were trimmed by 6 bases and 9 bases, with 24 bases remaining between them. Germline V CDR1 and CDR2: MNHNS, SASEGT.

This clonotype was picked up many times. This CDR3 is CASSLGGLAGGNEQYF. DNA of the CDR3: TGTGCCAGCAGCTTAGGAGGACTAGCGGGAGGGAATGAGCAGTACTTC. This sequence joins TRBV7-6 and TRBJ2-7, with 15 bases matching TRBD2. Germline V gives CDR1 SGHVS, CDR2 FNYEAQ. There are 16 residues in the CDR3. Trimming cost V 1 base and J 7 bases; bases outside gene matches: 5.

This clonotype was counted once. The chain has TRBV14 and TRBJ1-1, with D maybe TRBD1 (5 bases). From germline, CDR1 is SGHDN and CDR2 FVKESK. CDR3 length equals 16 residues. V gave up 4 bases and J gave up 4 bases, with 19 bases separating them. The CDR3 DNA reads as TGTGCCAGCAGCCTAAGCCGGACTCGGGGGTCCACTGAAGCTTTCTTT. The encoded protein is CASSLSRTRGSTEAFF.

This clonotype was recorded many times. The chain is built from TRBV27 and TRBJ2-1; TRBD1 matches at 11 bases. The CDR3 sequence is 15 residues long. V lost 5 bases, J lost 7 bases, and 7 bases stayed unmatched. Germline-derived CDR1 and CDR2 are MNHEY and SMNVEV (reference sequence). The CDR3 here is CASSPGTGGWNEQFF. DNA for the CDR3: TGTGCCAGCAGTCCCGGGACAGGGGGTTGGAATGAGCAGTTCTTC.

This clonotype has a handful of counts. The chain carries TRBV11-3 and TRBJ2-7; 9 positions agree with TRBD1. Unmatched junction bases numbered 20, after V lost 3 bases and J lost 5 bases. The CDR3 is made up of 19 amino acids. Germline assignment: CDR1 SGHNT and CDR2 YENEEA. The chain's CDR3 is CASSFTGTGRENLGDEQYF. The CDR3 bases are TGTGCCAGCAGCTTTACGGGGACAGGGCGAGAAAATTTGGGCGACGAGCAGTACTTC.

At least ten counts were recorded for this clonotype. The chain has TRBV10-3 and TRBJ2-2; D gene ambiguous. Germline loops: CDR1 ENHRY, CDR2 SYGVKD. The V end lost 7 bases, the J end lost 5 bases, and 11 bases lay between the germline ends. The CDR3 totals 13 residues. CDR3 DNA sequence: TGTGCCATCACCATAACAGTAACCGGGGAGCTGTTTTTT. Protein product: CAITITVTGELFF.

The table lists this clonotype with many counts. The chain joins TRBV12-3 or TRBV12-4 to TRBJ1-1; TRBD1 is a possible D gene (5 bases). V was clipped by 8 bases and J by 1 base, with 11 bases between them. This CDR3 is 13 amino acids long. In DNA form, the CDR3 reads TGTGCCAGCGACGGGGGGGGGAACACTGAAGCTTTCTTT. As protein: CASDGGGNTEAFF.

The chain has TRBV27 and TRBJ1-1, with D unresolved. In germline, CDR1 is MNHEY, CDR2 SMNVEV (reference sequence). The CDR3 runs 15 residues. Trimming took off 1 base at V and 2 bases at J, with 11 bases between the two ends. CDR3 protein: CASSLLSGGNTEAFF. Here the CDR3 DNA reads TGTGCCAGCAGTTTATTGTCAGGAGGAAACACTGAAGCTTTCTTT.

The sample holds many counts of this clonotype. The rearrangement joins TRBV11-2 to TRBJ1-5; TRBD1 matches at 7 bases. CDR3 length equals 15 residues. The trim removed 1 base at V and 1 base at J, leaving 1 base unmatched. Germline lookup yields CDR1 SGHAT and CDR2 FQNNGV. DNA for the CDR3: TGTGCCAGCAGCTTAGCGGGACAGAGCAATCAGCCCCAGCATTTT. Translated: CASSLAGQSNQPQHF.

Worth noting for this clonotype: A junction boundary mismatches the germline segment, possibly from a read error. The genes are TRBV27 and TRBJ2-6, with D perhaps being TRBD1 or TRBD2 (5 bases each). CDR1 and CDR2 from the germline V gene are MNHEY and SMNVEV (reference sequence). The CDR3 consists of 21 residues. CDR3 nucleotides: TGTGCCAGCAGTTTAAAGGCAGGAATAAAGTTGGGTGGGTCCGGGGCCAACGTTCTGGCTTTC. This gives the protein CASSLKAGIKLGGSGANVLAF.